This T cell receptor beta chain originates from a study of shared clonotypes between healthy human individuals. The V gene's germline CDR1 is MDHEN and CDR2 SYDVKM. The junction had 10 bases not matched to a gene; V was cut back by 5 bases and J by 9 bases. This CDR3 is 15 amino acids long. The protocol was immunoSEQ multiplex PCR, while the TCRdb copy is restricted to in-frame clones and leaves out a portion. This repertoire shows some 300,000 clones, 73% found once; its top ten account for over 9.5%. Sequenced: memory CD4+ T cells sorted from blood. Subset of the sample: CD45RA-negative fraction. The sequence was collected from a man younger than 40 in good health. The rearrangement links TRBV28 to TRBJ2-2; 9 bases map to TRBD1. The CDR3 is CASSRDRVNARELFF. The CDR3 coding sequence is TGTGCCAGCAGTAGGGACAGGGTCAACGCACGGGAGCTGTTTTTT.